The present entry profiles one T cell receptor beta chain with its context. Trimming at V came to 4 bases and at J to 5 bases, leaving 4 bases not matched to a gene. The CDR3 contains 13 residues. CDR1 is LGHNT and CDR2 is FRNRAP in the germline V gene. The PCR contained 60 Vbeta and 13 Jbeta primers. TCRdb keeps only in-frame clones here, not all; method: immunoSEQ multiplex PCR. The repertoire has more than 95,000 clones, around 80% of them found once; the top ten carry more than 7%. These data originate in a study of cytomegalovirus exposure and HLA in healthy donors. This sequence was found in a woman aged 45-65 years in good health and CMV-seropositive. The sequenced material came from PBMCs. The genes are TRBV12-5 and TRBJ1-1; the match to TRBD1 covers 7 bases. CDR3 sequence: CASGSSDRTEAFF. The DNA for the CDR3 is TGTGCTAGTGGTTCCTCGGACAGGACTGAAGCTTTCTTT.